This passage covers 11 T cell receptor beta chains from one sample sequenced in a study of T cells in Graves' hyperthyroidism and ophthalmopathy (dated by TCRdb to between 2017 and 2020). The library was built by means of multiplex PCR. Data came from an Illumina HiSeq 2000. The TCR beta CDR3 regions were amplified from the RNA transcripts. A first-round RT-PCR of the TCR CDR3 used the HTBI primer set with the Qiagen OneStep RT-PCR kit. TCRdb redid the processing of the public reads, applying fastp at Q25 and MiXCR, and retained in-frame beta chains. One record per CDR3 amino acid sequence lists the most common genes and DNA. This sample gives over 300,000 distinct CDR3 sequences in total; approximately 13% of them show up just once. 9.5% to 12% of the sample is held by the ten biggest clonotypes. The sequenced sample was blood. These receptors came from a woman aged 60 to 75 with Graves' hyperthyroidism.

In its sample, this clonotype was seen many times. The CDR3 DNA sequence: TGTGCCAGCAGTTATAGCGGGGGGCAAGAGACCCAGTACTTC. Translated: CASSYSGGQETQYF. This sequence joins TRBV2 and TRBJ2-5; TRBD2 aligns across 10 bases. J lost 2 bases, V lost 5 bases, and 2 bases had no gene match. CDR1 and CDR2 (germline): SNHLY, FYNNEI. CDR3 size: 14 residues.

This clonotype showed up many times. The rearrangement joins TRBV30 to TRBJ1-1; 8 positions agree with TRBD1. The CDR3 length is 12 residues. The germline gives CDR1 GTSNPN, CDR2 SVGIG (reference sequence). CDR3 nucleotide sequence: TGTGGTCAGGGACAGGTGTACACTGAAGCTTTCTTT. Translating gives CGQGQVYTEAFF.

This clonotype occurred many times. The rearrangement uses TRBV6-5 and TRBJ1-1; a weak D match, TRBD1 (5 bases). The CDR3 sequence is 14 residues long. Per germline, CDR1 MNHEY and CDR2 SVGAGI. The germline V and J ends were trimmed by 0 bases and 3 bases, with 8 bases remaining between them. CDR3 in DNA: TGTGCCAGCAGTTACTCGGGACGGTACACTGAAGCTTTCTTT. This translates into CASSYSGRYTEAFF.

Comment on this clonotype: A read error may explain this, as a much larger clone is one base away. The chain links TRBV3-1 to TRBJ1-1, with 7 bases fitting TRBD1. The CDR3 consists of 13 residues. With V trimmed by 7 bases and J by 4 bases, 6 bases remained unmatched. The germline CDR1 and CDR2 sequences are LGHDT and YNNKEL (reference sequence). The CDR3: CASKTGSSTEAFF. The CDR3 region has the DNA TGTGCCAGCAAGACAGGGTCCTCCACTGAAGCTTTCTTT.

V and J are TRBV27 and TRBJ1-1, with D maybe TRBD1 (5 bases). The CDR3 is made up of 16 amino acids. V was shortened by 1 base and J by 3 bases, with 15 bases between the two germline ends. Germline values: CDR1 MNHEY, CDR2 SMNVEV (reference sequence). The CDR3 loop reads CASSLLTDTGDTEAFF. CDR3 in DNA: TGTGCCAGCAGTTTATTAACGGACACTGGCGACACTGAAGCTTTCTTT.

This clonotype was seen repeatedly, ten times or more. The chain links TRBV11-2 to TRBJ2-7; D is possibly TRBD2 (5 bases). V lost 10 bases and J lost 7, with 20 bases in between. CDR3 length equals 13 residues. Germline CDR1 reads SGHAT; CDR2 reads FQNNGV. The CDR3 region is CATSLEGFGEQYF. CDR3 nucleotide sequence: TGTGCCACCTCCCTTGAGGGTTTCGGGGAGCAGTACTTC.

The CDR3 protein is CASRHVAATYEQYF. The CDR3 coding sequence is TGTGCCAGCAGACACGTGGCTGCAACCTACGAGCAGTACTTC. V gene TRBV14 combines with J gene TRBJ2-7; D unresolved. With 6 bases removed from V and 2 bases from J, the gap between germline ends came to 14 bases. CDR3 length: 14 residues. CDR1 and CDR2 (germline): SGHDN, FVKESK.

This clonotype was seen many times. This CDR3 reads CASSTVMVGGPYEQYF. The DNA of the CDR3 is TGTGCCAGCAGCACCGTTATGGTAGGGGGTCCCTACGAGCAGTACTTC. The chain is built from TRBV11-2 and TRBJ2-7; TRBD1 might be the D (6 bases). V was pared by 5 bases and J by 2 bases, with 19 bases between. The CDR3 is 16 amino acids. In germline, CDR1 is SGHAT, CDR2 FQNNGV.

This clonotype was seen many times. The chain joins TRBV6-1 to TRBJ2-5, with 7 bases identical to TRBD1. This CDR3 region has 15 residues. The J segment lost 5 bases and the V segment lost 5 bases, leaving 11 bases of the junction unmatched. Germline V CDR1 and CDR2: MNHNS, SASEGT. The CDR3 protein is CASSHRQGVRETQYF. CDR3 nucleotides: TGTGCCAGCAGTCACCGACAGGGTGTAAGGGAGACCCAGTACTTC.

This clonotype was detected many times. This chain joins TRBV7-9 and TRBJ2-2; the D gene is possibly TRBD1 (6 bases). The germline gives CDR1 SEHNR, CDR2 FQNEAQ (reference sequence). The CDR3 has 16 amino acids. V lost 7 bases and J lost 0, with 15 bases in between. CDR3 nucleotides: TGTGCCAGCACCGAACAAGGACAGACGAACACCGGGGAGCTGTTTTTT. This gives the protein CASTEQGQTNTGELFF.

V usage is TRBV2 and J usage is TRBJ2-1, with 11 nucleotides matching TRBD2. CDR1 is SNHLY, CDR2 FYNNEI, per germline. The trim removed 10 bases at V and 12 bases at J, leaving 20 bases unmatched. CDR3 length: 16 residues. CDR3 nucleotide sequence: TGTGCCACCCTCCTACGGACTAGCGGGTCCAAGTCCTGGCAGTTCTTC. This codes for CATLLRTSGSKSWQFF. Combining the CDR3 with reference TRBV2 and TRBJ2-1 gives the whole variable domain EPEVTQTPSHQVTQMGQEVILRCVPISNHLYFYWYRQILGQKVEFLVSFYNNEISEKSEIFDDQFSVERPDGSNFTLKIRSTKLEDSAMYFCATLLRTSGSKSWQFFGPGTRLTVL.